The 2 T cell receptor beta chains given below trace back to one sample, sequenced in a study of T-cell reconstitution after alpha-beta-depleted transplantation in children (dated by TCRdb to the mid-2010s). The receptor library was made with PCR. The sequencer was an Illumina HiSeq 2500. TCR library preparation used molecular barcoding, with unique molecular identifiers applied to normalize quantification of the TCRbeta repertoire. The public sequencing data were trimmed at Q25 with fastp and processed into clonotypes with MiXCR by TCRdb, which kept only in-frame beta chains. Rows with one shared CDR3 protein collapse into an entry with the most common genes and DNA. The sample table holds about 610,000 distinct CDR3 sequences, of which about 10% were seen once. The ten largest make up less than 5% of the sample. The sample consisted of PBMCs from the stem cell graft donor, taken from the stem cell graft. These TCRs come from a human donor who donated a stem cell graft to a child with acute myeloid leukemia.

The chain is built from TRBV4-3 and TRBJ2-5; TRBD1 aligns across 9 bases. V trimming: 0 bases; J trimming: 5 bases; junction bases outside the gene matches: 10. Germline CDR1 and CDR2: LGHNA and YSLEER. The CDR3 sequence is 17 residues long. The CDR3 sequence is CASSQDHWGTGRETQYF. In DNA, the CDR3 is TGCGCCAGCAGCCAAGATCACTGGGGGACAGGGCGCGAGACCCAGTACTTC.

Ten or more counts support this clonotype. The rearrangement links TRBV10-3 to TRBJ1-1; no clear D gene. This CDR3 region has 13 residues. Germline CDR1 ENHRY, CDR2 SYGVKD. Trimming pared 4 bases from V and 1 base from J, leaving 7 bases between. CDR3 sequence: CAISASANTEAFF. The CDR3 nucleotides read TGTGCCATCAGTGCGTCAGCGAACACTGAAGCTTTCTTT.